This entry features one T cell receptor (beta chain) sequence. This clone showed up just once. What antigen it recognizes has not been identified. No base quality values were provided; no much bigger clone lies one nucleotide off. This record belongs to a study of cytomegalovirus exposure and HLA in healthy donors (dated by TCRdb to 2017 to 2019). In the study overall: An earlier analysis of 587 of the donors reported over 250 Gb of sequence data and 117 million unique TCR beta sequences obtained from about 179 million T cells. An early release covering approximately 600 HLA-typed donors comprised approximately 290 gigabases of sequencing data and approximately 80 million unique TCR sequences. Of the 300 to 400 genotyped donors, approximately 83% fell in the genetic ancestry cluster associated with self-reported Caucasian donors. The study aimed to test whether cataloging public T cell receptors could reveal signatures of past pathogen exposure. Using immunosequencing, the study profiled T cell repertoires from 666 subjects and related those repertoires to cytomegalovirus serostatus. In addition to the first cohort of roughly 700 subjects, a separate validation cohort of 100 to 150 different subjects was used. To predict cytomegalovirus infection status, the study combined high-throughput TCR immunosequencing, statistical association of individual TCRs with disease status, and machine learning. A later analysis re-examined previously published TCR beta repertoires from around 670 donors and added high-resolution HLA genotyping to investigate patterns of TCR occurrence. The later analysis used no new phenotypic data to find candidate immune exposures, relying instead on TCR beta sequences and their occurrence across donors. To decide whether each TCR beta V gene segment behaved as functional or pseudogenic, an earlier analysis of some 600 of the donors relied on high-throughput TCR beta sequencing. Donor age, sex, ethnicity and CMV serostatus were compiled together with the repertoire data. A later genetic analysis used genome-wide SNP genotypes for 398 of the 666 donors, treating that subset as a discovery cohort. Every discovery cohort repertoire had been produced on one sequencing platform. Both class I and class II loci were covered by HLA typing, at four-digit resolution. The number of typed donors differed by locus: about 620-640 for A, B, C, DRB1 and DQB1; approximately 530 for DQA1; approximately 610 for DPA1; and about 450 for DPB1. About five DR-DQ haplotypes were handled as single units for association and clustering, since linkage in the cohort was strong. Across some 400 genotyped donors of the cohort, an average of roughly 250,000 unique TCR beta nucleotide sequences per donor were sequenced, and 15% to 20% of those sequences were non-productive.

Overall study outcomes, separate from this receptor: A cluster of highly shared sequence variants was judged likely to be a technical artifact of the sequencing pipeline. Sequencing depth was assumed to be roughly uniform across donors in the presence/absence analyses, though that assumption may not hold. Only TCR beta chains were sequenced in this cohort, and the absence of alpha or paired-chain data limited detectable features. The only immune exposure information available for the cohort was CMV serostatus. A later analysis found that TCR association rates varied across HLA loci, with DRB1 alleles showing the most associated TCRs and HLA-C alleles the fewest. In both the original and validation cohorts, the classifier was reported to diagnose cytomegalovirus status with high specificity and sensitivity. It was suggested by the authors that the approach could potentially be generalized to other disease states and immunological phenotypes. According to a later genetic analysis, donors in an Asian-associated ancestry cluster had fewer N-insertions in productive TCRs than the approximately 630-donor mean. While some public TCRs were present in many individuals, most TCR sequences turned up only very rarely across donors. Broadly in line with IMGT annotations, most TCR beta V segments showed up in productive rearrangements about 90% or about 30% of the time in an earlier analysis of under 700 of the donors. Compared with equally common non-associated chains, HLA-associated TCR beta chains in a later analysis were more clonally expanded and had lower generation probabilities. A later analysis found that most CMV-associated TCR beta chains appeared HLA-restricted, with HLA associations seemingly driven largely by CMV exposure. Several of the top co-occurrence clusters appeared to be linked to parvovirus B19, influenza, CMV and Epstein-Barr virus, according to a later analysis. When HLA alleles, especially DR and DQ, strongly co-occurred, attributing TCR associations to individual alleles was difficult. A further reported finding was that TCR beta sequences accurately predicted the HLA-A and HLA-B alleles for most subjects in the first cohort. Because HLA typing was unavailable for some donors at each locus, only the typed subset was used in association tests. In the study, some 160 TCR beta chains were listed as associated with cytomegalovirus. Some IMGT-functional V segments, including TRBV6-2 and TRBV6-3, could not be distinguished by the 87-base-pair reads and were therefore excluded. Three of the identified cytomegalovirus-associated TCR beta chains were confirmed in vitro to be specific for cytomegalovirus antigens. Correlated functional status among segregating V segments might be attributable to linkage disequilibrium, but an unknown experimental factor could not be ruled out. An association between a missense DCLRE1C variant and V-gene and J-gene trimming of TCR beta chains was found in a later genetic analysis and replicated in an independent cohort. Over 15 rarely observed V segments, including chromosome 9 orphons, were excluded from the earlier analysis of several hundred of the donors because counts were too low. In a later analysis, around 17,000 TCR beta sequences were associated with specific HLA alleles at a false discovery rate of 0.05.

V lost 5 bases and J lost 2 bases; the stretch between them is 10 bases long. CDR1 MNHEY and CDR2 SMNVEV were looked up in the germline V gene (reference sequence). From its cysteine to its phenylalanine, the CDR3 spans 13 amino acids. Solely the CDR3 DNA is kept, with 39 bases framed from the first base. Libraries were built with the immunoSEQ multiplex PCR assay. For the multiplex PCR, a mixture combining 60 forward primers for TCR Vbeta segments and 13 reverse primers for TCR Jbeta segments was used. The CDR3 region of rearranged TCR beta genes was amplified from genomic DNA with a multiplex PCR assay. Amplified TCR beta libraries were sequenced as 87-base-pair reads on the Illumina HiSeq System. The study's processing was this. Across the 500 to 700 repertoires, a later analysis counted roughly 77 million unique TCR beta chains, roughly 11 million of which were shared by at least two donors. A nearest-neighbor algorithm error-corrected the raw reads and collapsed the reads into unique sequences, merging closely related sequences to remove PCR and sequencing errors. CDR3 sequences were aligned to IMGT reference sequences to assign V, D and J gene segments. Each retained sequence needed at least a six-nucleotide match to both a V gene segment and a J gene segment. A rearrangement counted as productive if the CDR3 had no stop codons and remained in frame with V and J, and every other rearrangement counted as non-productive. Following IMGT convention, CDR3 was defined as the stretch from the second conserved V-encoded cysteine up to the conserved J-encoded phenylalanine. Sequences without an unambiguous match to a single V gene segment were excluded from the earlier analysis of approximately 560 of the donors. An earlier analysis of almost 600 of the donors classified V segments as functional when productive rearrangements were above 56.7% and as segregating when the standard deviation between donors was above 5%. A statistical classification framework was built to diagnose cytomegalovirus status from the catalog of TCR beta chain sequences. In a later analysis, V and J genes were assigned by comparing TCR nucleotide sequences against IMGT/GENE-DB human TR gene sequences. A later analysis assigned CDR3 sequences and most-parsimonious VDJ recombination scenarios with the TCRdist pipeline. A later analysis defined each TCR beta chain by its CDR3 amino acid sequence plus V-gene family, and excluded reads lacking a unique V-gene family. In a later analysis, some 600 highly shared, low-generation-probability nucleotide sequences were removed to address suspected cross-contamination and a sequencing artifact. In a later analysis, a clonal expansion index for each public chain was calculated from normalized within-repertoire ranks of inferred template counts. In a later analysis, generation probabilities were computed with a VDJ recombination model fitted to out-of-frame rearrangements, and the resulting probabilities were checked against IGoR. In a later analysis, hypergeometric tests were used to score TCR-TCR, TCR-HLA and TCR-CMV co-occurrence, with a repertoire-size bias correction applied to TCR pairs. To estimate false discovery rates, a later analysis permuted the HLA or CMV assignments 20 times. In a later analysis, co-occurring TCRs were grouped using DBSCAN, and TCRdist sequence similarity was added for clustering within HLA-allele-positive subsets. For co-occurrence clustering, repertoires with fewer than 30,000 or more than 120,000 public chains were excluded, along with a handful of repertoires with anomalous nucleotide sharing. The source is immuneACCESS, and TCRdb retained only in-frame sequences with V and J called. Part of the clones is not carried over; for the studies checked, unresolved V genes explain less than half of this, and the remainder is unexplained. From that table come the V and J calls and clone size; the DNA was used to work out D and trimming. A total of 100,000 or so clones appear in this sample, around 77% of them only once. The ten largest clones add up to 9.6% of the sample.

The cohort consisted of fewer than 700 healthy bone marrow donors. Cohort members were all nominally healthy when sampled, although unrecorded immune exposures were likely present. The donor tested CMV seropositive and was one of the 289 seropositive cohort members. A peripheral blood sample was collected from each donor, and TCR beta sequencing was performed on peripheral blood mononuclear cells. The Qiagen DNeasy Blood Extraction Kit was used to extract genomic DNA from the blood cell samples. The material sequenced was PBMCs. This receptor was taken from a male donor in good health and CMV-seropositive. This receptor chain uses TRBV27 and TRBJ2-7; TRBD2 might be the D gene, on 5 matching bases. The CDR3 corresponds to CASSVRETYEQYF. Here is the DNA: TGTGCCAGCAGTGTCCGGGAAACCTACGAGCAGTACTTC.